This T cell receptor (beta chain) was retrieved from a study of OX40 agonist ivuxolimab in advanced cancers. The overall study: Mean age approximately 59 years, range roughly 23 to 79; around 80% male. Patients achieving partial responses numbered three: one hepatocellular carcinoma case and two cutaneous melanoma cases.

General study results and limits: The study observed clonal expansion of CD4+ and CD8+ blood T cells by week 6 at 0.1 to 3.0 mg/kg.

Using immunoSEQ multiplex PCR, the repertoire was profiled, and TCRdb retains in-frame clones only, with some absent. The table shows about 60,000 clones, with more than 85% occurring only once. Looked up from germline, CDR1 is MDHEN and CDR2 is SYDVKM. Trimming removed 10 bases at V and 7 bases at J, with 8 bases between. The CDR3 has 10 amino acids. Notes on this clone: The antigen is undetermined.

The V and J genes are TRBV28 and TRBJ2-1; D remains ambiguous. The sequenced sample was CD4+ or CD8+ T cells sorted from blood, obtained in a trial of the OX40 agonist ivuxolimab. The source of this sequence is an adult with an advanced solid tumor such as melanoma, head and neck, liver or kidney cancer. DNA of the CDR3: TGTGCCACCCCCGGAAATGAGCAGTTCTTC. Its protein product is CATPGNEQFF.